Each of the 12 T cell receptor beta chains below was sequenced from the same sample in a study of cytomegalovirus exposure and HLA in healthy donors (dated by TCRdb to 2016 to 2017). Libraries came from the immunoSEQ multiplex PCR assay. A mixture of 60 forward primers for TCR Vbeta segments and 13 reverse primers for TCR Jbeta segments was used in the multiplex PCR. Here the immuneACCESS table is served through TCRdb, limited to in-frame sequences with V and J called. Missing clones are a known gap in these copies; in checked studies unresolved V genes cover under half, and the rest lacks a known reason. Within this sample are 35,000 to 50,000 clones, with about 64% of them counted one time only. 12% of the sample lies in the top ten. The sequenced material came from PBMCs. The receptors stem from a man aged 60 to 69 in good health and CMV-seropositive.

This clone was detected a few times. The chain recombines TRBV6-1 with TRBJ2-1; D remains ambiguous. CDR3 length: 12 residues. Germline CDR1 is MNHNS and CDR2 is SASEGT. Trimming cost V 3 bases and J 12 bases, with 12 bases left between them. CDR3 residues: CASSDQTRRQFF. DNA for the CDR3: TGTGCCAGCAGTGACCAGACACGAAGGCAGTTCTTC.

CDR3 sequence: CAWSVQPVEQFF. CDR3 DNA sequence: TGTGCCTGGAGTGTACAGCCTGTTGAGCAGTTCTTC. V gene TRBV30 combines with J gene TRBJ2-1; D uncertain. In germline, CDR1 is GTSNPN, CDR2 SVGIG (reference sequence). V was trimmed by 0 bases and J by 9 bases, leaving 9 bases between them. CDR3 length: 12 residues.

CDR3 DNA: TGTGCCAGCAGGGTTGGGGTTGCGGGCAATGAGCAGTTCTTC. It yields the protein CASRVGVAGNEQFF. The chain couples TRBV2 to TRBJ2-1; TRBD2 is a possible D gene (5 bases). V lost 6 bases to trimming and J lost 6 bases, with 15 bases between them. The CDR3 spans 14 residues. The germline V gene encodes CDR1 SNHLY and CDR2 FYNNEI.

V usage is TRBV7-9 and J usage is TRBJ2-5, with 10 bases that match TRBD2. The CDR3 is made up of 15 amino acids. The V segment lost 5 bases and the J segment 7 bases; nucleotides outside the gene matches: 10. The V gene's germline CDR1 is SEHNR and CDR2 FQNEAQ (reference sequence). The CDR3 DNA reads TGTGCCAGCAGCCCTAGCGGGAGCGGGCGGGGGACCCAGTACTTC. Its protein product is CASSPSGSGRGTQYF. Full variable domain (remainder filled in from reference TRBV7-9 and TRBJ2-5): DTGVSQNPRHKITKRGQNVTFRCDPISEHNRLYWYRQTLGQGPEFLTYFQNEAQLEKSRLLSDRFSAERPKGSFSTLEIQRTEQGDSAMYLCASSPSGSGRGTQYFGPGTRLLVL.

This clone was counted only a few times. The chain uses TRBV2 and TRBJ2-1, with D perhaps matching TRBD2 (5 bases). This CDR3 is 13 amino acids long. V lost 7 bases, J lost 5 bases, and 12 bases lay in between. The germline V gene has CDR1 SNHLY and CDR2 FYNNEI. The CDR3 is CASKKGSNNEQFF. The CDR3 DNA is TGTGCCAGCAAGAAAGGGAGTAACAATGAGCAGTTCTTC.

The rearrangement links TRBV5-1 to TRBJ1-1, with TRBD1 matching 7 bases. The junction had 6 bases not matched to a gene; V was cut back by 0 bases and J by 4 bases. CDR3 length: 15 amino acids. CDR1 SGHRS and CDR2 YFSETQ come from the germline V gene. CDR3 sequence reads: CASSLEPGGGTEAFF. DNA of the CDR3: TGCGCCAGCAGCTTGGAGCCAGGGGGAGGCACTGAAGCTTTCTTT.

V gene TRBV29-1 combines with J gene TRBJ2-3; D gene ambiguous. CDR3 length: 10 amino acids. CDR1 SQVTM and CDR2 ANQGSEA come from the germline V gene. Trimming took 7 bases from V and 1 from J, leaving 3 bases between them. CDR3 sequence reads: CSGGTDTQYF. The DNA for the CDR3 is TGCAGCGGCGGCACAGATACGCAGTATTTT.

This clone has more than one count but fewer than ten. J is TRBJ1-5 and V is TRBV19; no clear D gene. This CDR3 contains 15 residues. V lost 0 bases and J lost 3, with 9 bases in between. Germline CDR1 reads LNHDA; CDR2 reads SQIVND (reference sequence). CDR3 DNA: TGTGCCAGTAGTATAGAAGAGGGTTACAATCAGCCCCAGCATTTT. This encodes CASSIEEGYNQPQHF.

The chain combines TRBV5-6 with TRBJ2-1; TRBD2 might be the D (6 bases). Trimming stripped 4 bases from V and 10 bases from J, with 18 bases between. CDR1 is SGHDT and CDR2 is YYEEEE in the germline V gene. This CDR3 spans 14 amino acids. This CDR3 reads CASSEKGRPGEQFF. CDR3 DNA: TGTGCCAGCAGCGAAAAGGGGAGGCCGGGGGAGCAGTTCTTC.

V is TRBV11-2 and J is TRBJ2-3, with D possibly being TRBD1 (5 bases). CDR1 SGHAT and CDR2 FQNNGV come from the germline V gene. Deletions cut 3 bases from V and 6 bases from J, with 16 bases between. This CDR3 is 15 amino acids long. CDR3 in amino acids: CASSLGQGAVDTQYF. Written as DNA, the CDR3 is TGTGCCAGCAGCTTGGGGCAAGGGGCGGTTGATACGCAGTATTTT.

This clone was picked up one time. The chain joins TRBV20-1 to TRBJ2-5, with a tentative D call TRBD1 (6 bases). The CDR3 has 11 residues. Germline-derived CDR1 and CDR2 are DFQATT and SNEGSKA (reference sequence). The germline V and J ends were trimmed by 6 bases and 5 bases, with 10 bases remaining between them. CDR3 residues: CSANREETQYF. DNA of the CDR3: TGCAGTGCCAACAGGGAGGAGACCCAGTACTTC.

This clone came up a few times. The chain has TRBV18 and TRBJ2-5, with TRBD2 matching 9 bases. The CDR3 loop spans 15 amino acids. V lost 3 bases and J lost 1; bases outside the gene matches: 3. The germline CDR1 and CDR2 sequences are KGHSH and LQKENI. Here the CDR3 DNA reads TGTGCCAGCTCACCTGGCGGGAGGGGCCAAGAGACCCAGTACTTC. Its protein product is CASSPGGRGQETQYF.